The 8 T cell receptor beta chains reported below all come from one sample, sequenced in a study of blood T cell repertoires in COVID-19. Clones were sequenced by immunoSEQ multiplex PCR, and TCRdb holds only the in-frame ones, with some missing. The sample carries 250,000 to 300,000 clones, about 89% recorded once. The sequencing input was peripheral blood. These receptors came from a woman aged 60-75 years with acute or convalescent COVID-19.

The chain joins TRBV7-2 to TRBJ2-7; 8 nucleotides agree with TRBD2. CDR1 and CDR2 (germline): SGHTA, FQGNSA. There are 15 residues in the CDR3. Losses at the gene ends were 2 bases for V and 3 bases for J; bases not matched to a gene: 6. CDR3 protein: CASSLFGGGLYEQYF. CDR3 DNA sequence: TGTGCCAGCAGCTTATTCGGCGGGGGGCTCTACGAGCAGTACTTC.

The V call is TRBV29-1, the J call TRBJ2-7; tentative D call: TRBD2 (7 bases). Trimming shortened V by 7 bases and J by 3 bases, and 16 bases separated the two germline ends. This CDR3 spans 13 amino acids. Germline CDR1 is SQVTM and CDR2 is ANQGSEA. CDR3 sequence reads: CSAKGEGLYEQYF. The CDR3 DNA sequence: TGCAGCGCTAAGGGGGAGGGCCTCTACGAGCAGTACTTC.

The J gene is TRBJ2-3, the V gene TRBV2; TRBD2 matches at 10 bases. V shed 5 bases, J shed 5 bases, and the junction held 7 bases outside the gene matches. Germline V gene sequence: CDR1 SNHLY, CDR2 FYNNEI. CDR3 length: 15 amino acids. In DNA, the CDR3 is TGTGCCAGCAGTTGGGAACTAGCGGGACAAGATACGCAGTATTTT. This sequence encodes CASSWELAGQDTQYF.

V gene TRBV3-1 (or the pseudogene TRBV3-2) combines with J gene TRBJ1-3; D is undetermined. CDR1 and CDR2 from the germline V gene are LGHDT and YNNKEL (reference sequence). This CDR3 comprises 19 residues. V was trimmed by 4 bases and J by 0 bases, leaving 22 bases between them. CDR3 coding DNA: TGTGCCAGCAGCCTACGTCTTAACCCGGGGTCTTCCTCTGGAAACACCATATATTTT. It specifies CASSLRLNPGSSSGNTIYF.

In DNA form, the CDR3 reads TGTGCCAGCAGTTGGGGAGGGGGGGGATACAATGAGCAGTTCTTC. Its protein is CASSWGGGGYNEQFF. This sequence joins TRBV6-2 or TRBV6-3 and TRBJ2-1; D perhaps matches TRBD2 (7 bases). Germline CDR1 reads MNHEY; CDR2 reads SVGEGT. V lost 4 bases and J 4 bases, leaving 14 bases between the germline ends. There are 15 residues in the CDR3.

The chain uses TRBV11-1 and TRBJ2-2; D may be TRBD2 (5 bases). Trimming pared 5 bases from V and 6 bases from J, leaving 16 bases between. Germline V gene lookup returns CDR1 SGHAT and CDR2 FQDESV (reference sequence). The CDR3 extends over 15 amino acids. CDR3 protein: CASSIGDYGAGELFF. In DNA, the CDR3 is TGTGCCAGCAGCATCGGAGACTATGGTGCCGGGGAGCTGTTTTTT.

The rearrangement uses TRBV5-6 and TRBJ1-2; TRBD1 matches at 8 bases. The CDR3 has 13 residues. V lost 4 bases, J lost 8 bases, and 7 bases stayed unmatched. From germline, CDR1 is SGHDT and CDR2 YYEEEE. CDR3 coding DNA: TGTGCCAGCAGCCAGACAGGGGAGGGAGGCTACACCTTC. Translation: CASSQTGEGGYTF.

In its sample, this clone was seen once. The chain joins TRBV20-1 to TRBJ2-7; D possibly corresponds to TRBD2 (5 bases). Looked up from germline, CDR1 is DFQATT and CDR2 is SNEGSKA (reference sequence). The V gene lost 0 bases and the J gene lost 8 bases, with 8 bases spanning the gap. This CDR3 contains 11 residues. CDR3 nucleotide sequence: TGCAGTGCTAGAGATCTAGCCCAGCAGTACTTC. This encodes CSARDLAQQYF.